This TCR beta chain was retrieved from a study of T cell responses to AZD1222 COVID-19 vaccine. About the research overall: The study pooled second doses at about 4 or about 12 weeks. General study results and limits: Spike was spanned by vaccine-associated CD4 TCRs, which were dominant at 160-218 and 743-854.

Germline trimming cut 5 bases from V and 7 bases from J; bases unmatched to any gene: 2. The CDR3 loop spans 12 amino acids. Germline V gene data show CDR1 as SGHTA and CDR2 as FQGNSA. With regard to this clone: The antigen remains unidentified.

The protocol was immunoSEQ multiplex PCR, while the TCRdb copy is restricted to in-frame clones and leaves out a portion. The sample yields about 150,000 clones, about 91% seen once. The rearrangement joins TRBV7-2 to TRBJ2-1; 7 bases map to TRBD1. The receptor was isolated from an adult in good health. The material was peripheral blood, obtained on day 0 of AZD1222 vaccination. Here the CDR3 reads CASSKQGNEQFF. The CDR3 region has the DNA TGTGCCAGCAGCAAACAGGGGAATGAGCAGTTCTTC. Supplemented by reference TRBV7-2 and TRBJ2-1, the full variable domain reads GAGVSQSPSNKVTEKGKDVELRCDPISGHTALYWYRQSLGQGLEFLIYFQGNSAPDKSGLPSDRFSAERTGGSVSTLTIQRTQQEDSAVYLCASSKQGNEQFFGPGTRLTVL.